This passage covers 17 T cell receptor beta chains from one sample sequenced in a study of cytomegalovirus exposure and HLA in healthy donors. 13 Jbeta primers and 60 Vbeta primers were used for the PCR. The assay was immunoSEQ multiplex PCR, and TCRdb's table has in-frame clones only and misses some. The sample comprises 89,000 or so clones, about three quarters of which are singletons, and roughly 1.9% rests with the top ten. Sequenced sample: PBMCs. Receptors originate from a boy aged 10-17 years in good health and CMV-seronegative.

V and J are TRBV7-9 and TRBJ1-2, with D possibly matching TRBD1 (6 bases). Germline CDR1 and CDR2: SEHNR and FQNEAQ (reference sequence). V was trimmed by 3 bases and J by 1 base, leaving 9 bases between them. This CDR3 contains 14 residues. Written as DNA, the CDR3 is TGTGCCAGCAGCTTCGACAGGTTTAACTATGGCTACACCTTC. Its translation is CASSFDRFNYGYTF.

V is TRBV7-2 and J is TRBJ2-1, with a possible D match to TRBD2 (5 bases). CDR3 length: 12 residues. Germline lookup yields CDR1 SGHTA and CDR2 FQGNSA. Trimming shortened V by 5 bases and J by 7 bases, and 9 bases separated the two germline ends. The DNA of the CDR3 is TGTGCCAGCAGCCACAGCGGAAATGAGCAGTTCTTC. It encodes CASSHSGNEQFF.

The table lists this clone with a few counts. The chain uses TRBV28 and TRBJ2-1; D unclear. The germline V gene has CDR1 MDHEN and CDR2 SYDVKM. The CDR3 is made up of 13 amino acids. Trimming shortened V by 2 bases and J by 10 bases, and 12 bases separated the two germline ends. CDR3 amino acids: CASSLLRMEEQFF. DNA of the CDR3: TGTGCCAGCAGTTTACTTCGAATGGAGGAGCAGTTCTTC. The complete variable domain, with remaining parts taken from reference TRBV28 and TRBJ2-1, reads DVKVTQSSRYLVKRTGEKVFLECVQDMDHENMFWYRQDPGLGLRLIYFSYDVKMKEKGDIPEGYSVSREKKERFSLILESASTNQTSMYLCASSLLRMEEQFFGPGTRLTVL.

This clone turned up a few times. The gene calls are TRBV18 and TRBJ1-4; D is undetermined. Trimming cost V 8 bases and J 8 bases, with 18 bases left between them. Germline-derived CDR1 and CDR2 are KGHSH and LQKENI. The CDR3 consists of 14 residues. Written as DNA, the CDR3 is TGTGCCAGCCGGGCTCCTGGAGGGTTCGAAAAACTGTTTTTT. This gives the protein CASRAPGGFEKLFF.

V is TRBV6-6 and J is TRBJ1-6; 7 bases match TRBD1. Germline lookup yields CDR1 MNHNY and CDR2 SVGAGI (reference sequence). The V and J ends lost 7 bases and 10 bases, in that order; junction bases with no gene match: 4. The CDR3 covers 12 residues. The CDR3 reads CASTGGSSPLHF. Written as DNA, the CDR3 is TGTGCCAGCACAGGGGGGAGCTCACCCCTCCACTTT.

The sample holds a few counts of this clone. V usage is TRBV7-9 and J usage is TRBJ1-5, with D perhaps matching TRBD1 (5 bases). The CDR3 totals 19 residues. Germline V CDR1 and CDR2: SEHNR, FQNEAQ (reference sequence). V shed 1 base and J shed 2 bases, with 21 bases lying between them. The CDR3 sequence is CASSLGSYGGYSGNQPQHF. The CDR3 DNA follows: TGTGCCAGCAGCTTAGGGTCATACGGGGGTTATAGCGGCAATCAGCCCCAGCATTTT. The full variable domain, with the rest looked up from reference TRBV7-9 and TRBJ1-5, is DTGVSQNPRHKITKRGQNVTFRCDPISEHNRLYWYRQTLGQGPEFLTYFQNEAQLEKSRLLSDRFSAERPKGSFSTLEIQRTEQGDSAMYLCASSLGSYGGYSGNQPQHFGDGTRLSIL.

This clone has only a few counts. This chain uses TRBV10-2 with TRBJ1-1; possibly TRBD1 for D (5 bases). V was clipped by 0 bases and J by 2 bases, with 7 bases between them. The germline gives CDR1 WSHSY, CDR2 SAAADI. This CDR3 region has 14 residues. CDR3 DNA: TGCGCCAGCAGTGAGTCAGGGGCCAACACTGAAGCTTTCTTT. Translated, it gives CASSESGANTEAFF.

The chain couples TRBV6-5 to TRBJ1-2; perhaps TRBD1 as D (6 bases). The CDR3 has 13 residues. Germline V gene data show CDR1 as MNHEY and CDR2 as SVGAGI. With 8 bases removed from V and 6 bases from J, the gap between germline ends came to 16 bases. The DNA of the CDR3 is TGTGCCAGCGGTCTGGGGGCGGGTAATGGCTACACCTTC. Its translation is CASGLGAGNGYTF.

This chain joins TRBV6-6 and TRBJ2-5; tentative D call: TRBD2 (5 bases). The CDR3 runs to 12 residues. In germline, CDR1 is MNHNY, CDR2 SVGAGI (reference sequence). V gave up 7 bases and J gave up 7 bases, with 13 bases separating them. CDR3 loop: CASNRGARTQYF. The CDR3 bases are TGTGCCAGCAACCGGGGAGCCAGGACCCAGTACTTC.

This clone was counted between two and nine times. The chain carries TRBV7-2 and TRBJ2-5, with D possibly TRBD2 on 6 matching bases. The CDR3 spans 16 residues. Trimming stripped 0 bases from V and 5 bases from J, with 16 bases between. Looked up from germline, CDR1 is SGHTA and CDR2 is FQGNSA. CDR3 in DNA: TGTGCCAGCAGCTTAGCGCCCCGGGACTTCTGGGAGACCCAGTACTTC. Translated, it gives CASSLAPRDFWETQYF. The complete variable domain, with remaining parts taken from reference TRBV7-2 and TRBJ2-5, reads GAGVSQSPSNKVTEKGKDVELRCDPISGHTALYWYRQSLGQGLEFLIYFQGNSAPDKSGLPSDRFSAERTGGSVSTLTIQRTQQEDSAVYLCASSLAPRDFWETQYFGPGTRLLVL.

The CDR3 is CASSPGLRDSPLLEQFF. The CDR3 region has the DNA TGCGCCAGCAGCCCCGGACTCCGGGACTCACCACTTTTGGAGCAGTTCTTC. The chain carries TRBV4-1 and TRBJ2-1; D is perhaps TRBD2 (6 bases). This CDR3 is built from 17 residues. CDR1 MGHRA and CDR2 YSYEKL come from the germline V gene. Trimming shortened V by 4 bases and J by 10 bases, and 26 bases separated the two germline ends.

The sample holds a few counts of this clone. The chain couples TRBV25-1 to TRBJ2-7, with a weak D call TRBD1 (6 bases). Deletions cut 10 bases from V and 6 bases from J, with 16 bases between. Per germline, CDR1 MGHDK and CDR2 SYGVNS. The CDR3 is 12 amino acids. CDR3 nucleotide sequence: TGTGCCACCACAGGGACATCCAGCGAGCAGTACTTC. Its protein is CATTGTSSEQYF.

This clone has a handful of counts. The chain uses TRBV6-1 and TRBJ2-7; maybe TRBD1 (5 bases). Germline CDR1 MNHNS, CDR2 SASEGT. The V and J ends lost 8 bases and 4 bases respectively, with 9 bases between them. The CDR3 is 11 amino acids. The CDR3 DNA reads TGTGCCAGCCAGGGTTCTTACGAGCAGTACTTC. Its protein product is CASQGSYEQYF.

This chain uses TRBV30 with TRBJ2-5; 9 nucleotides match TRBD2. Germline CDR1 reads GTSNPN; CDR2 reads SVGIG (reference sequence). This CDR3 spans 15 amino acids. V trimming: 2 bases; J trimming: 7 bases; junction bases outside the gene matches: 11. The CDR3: CAWSPAGGGSGTQYF. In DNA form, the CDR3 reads TGTGCCTGGAGTCCTGCGGGGGGGGGAAGCGGGACCCAGTACTTC.

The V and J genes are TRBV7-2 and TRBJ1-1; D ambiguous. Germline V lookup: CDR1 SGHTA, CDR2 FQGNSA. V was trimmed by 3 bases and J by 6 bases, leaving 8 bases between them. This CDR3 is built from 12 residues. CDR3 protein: CASSFSRAEAFF. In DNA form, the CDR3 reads TGTGCCAGCAGCTTTTCGAGGGCTGAAGCTTTCTTT.

Here the CDR3 reads CASIPTFGQARYEQYF. CDR3 coding DNA: TGTGCCAGCATCCCAACATTCGGACAGGCGAGATACGAGCAGTACTTC. The rearrangement links TRBV7-8 to TRBJ2-5, with 7 positions matching TRBD1. Gene TRBJ2-7 matches the end of the DNA better, so the J call may be wrong. Germline CDR1 and CDR2: SGHVS and FQNEAQ. The CDR3 extends over 16 amino acids.

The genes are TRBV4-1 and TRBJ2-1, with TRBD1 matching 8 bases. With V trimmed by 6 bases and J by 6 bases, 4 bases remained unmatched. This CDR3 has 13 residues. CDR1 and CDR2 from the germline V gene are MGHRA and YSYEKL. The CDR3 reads CASRGTGGNEQFF. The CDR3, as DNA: TGCGCCAGCAGAGGGACAGGAGGCAATGAGCAGTTCTTC.